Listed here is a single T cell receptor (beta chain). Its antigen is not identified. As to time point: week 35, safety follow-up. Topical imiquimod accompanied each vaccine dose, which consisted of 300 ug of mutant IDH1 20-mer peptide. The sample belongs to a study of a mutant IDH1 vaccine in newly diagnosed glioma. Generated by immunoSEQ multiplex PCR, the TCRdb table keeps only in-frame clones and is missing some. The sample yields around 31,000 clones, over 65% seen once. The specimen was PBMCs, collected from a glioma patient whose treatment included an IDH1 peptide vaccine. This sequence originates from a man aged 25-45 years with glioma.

The CDR3 loop is CASSLEGRGYTF. The CDR3 nucleotides read TGCGCCAGCAGCTTGGAAGGGCGGGGCTACACCTTC. The chain carries TRBV5-1 and TRBJ1-2; no firm D call. This CDR3 is built from 12 residues. Trimming removed 0 bases at V and 8 bases at J, with 8 bases between. Per germline, CDR1 SGHRS and CDR2 YFSETQ.